A single sample is the source of the 27 T cell receptor beta chains below, sequenced in a study of blood T cell repertoires in COVID-19 (dated by TCRdb to about 2020). Library construction relied on the immunoSEQ multiplex PCR assay. Held by TCRdb, this immuneACCESS table contains in-frame sequences only and omits some clones. Under half of the omission traces to an unresolved V gene where checked; the cause of the rest is unknown. Counted in this sample were about 480,000 clones; 87% of them appeared once. Approximately 2% of the sample is in the top ten clones. Input material: PBMCs or T cells enriched from blood (not recorded which). Receptors were obtained from a woman aged 18-29 years with acute COVID-19.

The chain combines TRBV5-8 with TRBJ2-7; 7 positions agree with TRBD1. V lost 5 bases to trimming and J lost 1 base; unmatched junction nucleotides: 6. CDR1 is SGHTS and CDR2 is YDEGEE in the germline V gene. The CDR3 is 14 amino acids. The CDR3 nucleotides read TGTGCCAGCAGGACAGGGTCCATATCCTACGAGCAGTACTTC. It encodes CASRTGSISYEQYF. The variable domain in full, with the rest retrieved from reference TRBV5-8 and TRBJ2-7, is EAGVTQSPTHLIKTRGQQATLRCSPISGHTSVYWYQQALGLGLQFLLWYDEGEERNRGNFPPRFSGRQFPNYSSELNVNALELEDSALYLCASRTGSISYEQYFGPGTRLTVT.

In the case of this clone: This same CDR3 is encoded by further DNA sequences in the sample. The J gene is TRBJ1-1, the V gene TRBV27; 7 positions match TRBD1. J lost 1 base, V lost 4 bases, and 3 bases had no gene match. CDR3 length equals 14 residues. Germline CDR1 is MNHEY and CDR2 is SMNVEV (reference sequence). This CDR3 reads CASSYGTANTEAFF. CDR3 in DNA: TGTGCCAGCAGTTACGGGACAGCGAACACTGAAGCTTTCTTT.

Of note for this clone: At one end, the junction sequence differs from germline, possibly due to a read error. The genes are TRBV15 and TRBJ1-4; D is unresolved. There are 16 residues in the CDR3. Germline V gene sequence: CDR1 LNHNV, CDR2 YYDKDF (reference sequence). In DNA form, the CDR3 reads TGTGCCACCAGCAGGTTGGGCACGACTACCAATGAGAAACTGTTTTTT. This gives the protein CATSRLGTTTNEKLFF.

V is TRBV5-5 and J is TRBJ2-2; TRBD1 matches 10 bases. The J segment lost 3 bases and the V segment lost 3 bases, leaving 2 bases of the junction unmatched. The CDR3 has 15 amino acids. CDR1 SGHKS and CDR2 YYEKEE come from the germline V gene (reference sequence). CDR3 sequence reads: CASSWGTGDTGELFF. The CDR3 DNA is TGTGCCAGCAGCTGGGGGACAGGGGACACCGGGGAGCTGTTTTTT.

This chain uses TRBV10-3 with TRBJ2-1; 9 bases fit TRBD1. Trimming took 6 bases from V and 5 from J; bases not matched to a gene: 8. Germline V lookup: CDR1 ENHRY, CDR2 SYGVKD. CDR3 length: 15 residues. The CDR3, as DNA: TGTGCCATCAGGGGGGAAGGGACAGGGAACAATGAGCAGTTCTTC. This gives the protein CAIRGEGTGNNEQFF.

This chain uses TRBV27 with TRBJ2-3; D uncertain. Between the trimmed V and J ends, which lost 2 bases and 3 bases, there was a span of 9 bases. The germline V gene encodes CDR1 MNHEY and CDR2 SMNVEV (reference sequence). The CDR3 extends over 14 amino acids. CDR3 loop: CASSLATGTDTQYF. As DNA, the CDR3 is TGTGCCAGCAGTTTAGCAACTGGTACAGATACGCAGTATTTT.

The chain combines TRBV5-6 with TRBJ1-2; D is ambiguous. CDR1 is SGHDT, CDR2 YYEEEE, per germline. V lost 0 bases and J 9 bases, leaving 6 bases between the germline ends. This CDR3 spans 11 amino acids. The CDR3 sequence is CASSLEQSYTF. In nucleotides, the CDR3 is TGTGCCAGCAGCTTGGAGCAAAGCTACACCTTC.

The chain employs TRBV5-6 and TRBJ2-1; no firm D call. Germline CDR1 is SGHDT and CDR2 is YYEEEE. The CDR3 is 13 amino acids. V was shortened by 1 base and J by 9 bases, with 11 bases between the two germline ends. The CDR3: CASSLLGDAEQFF. Written as DNA, the CDR3 is TGTGCCAGCAGCTTGCTGGGCGACGCTGAGCAGTTCTTC.

The rearrangement links TRBV2 to TRBJ2-7; D gene ambiguous. CDR3 length: 12 residues. The germline CDR1 and CDR2 sequences are SNHLY and FYNNEI. V was cut by 4 bases and J by 7 bases, with 11 bases left in between. CDR3 bases: TGTGCCAGCAGTGGTCTCGGGTATGAGCAGTACTTC. Residues: CASSGLGYEQYF.

V is TRBV4-3 and J is TRBJ2-1, with D maybe TRBD2 (5 bases). This CDR3 spans 15 amino acids. Germline assignment: CDR1 LGHNA and CDR2 YSLEER. With 1 base removed from V and 0 bases from J, the gap between germline ends came to 7 bases. CDR3 in DNA: TGCGCCAGCAGCCAAGTAGCGAGCTCCTACAATGAGCAGTTCTTC. It encodes CASSQVASSYNEQFF.

V usage is TRBV9 and J usage is TRBJ2-7; TRBD2 aligns across 8 bases. Unmatched junction bases numbered 16, after V lost 5 bases and J lost 6 bases. Germline CDR1 SGDLS, CDR2 YYNGEE. The CDR3 is made up of 16 amino acids. Written as DNA, the CDR3 is TGTGCCAGCAGTCCAACCGGGGGGGTCCTACGGGTCGAGCAGTACTTC. This codes for CASSPTGGVLRVEQYF.

The table lists this clone with a count of one. This chain uses TRBV19 with TRBJ1-2; no clear D gene. The CDR3 runs to 11 residues. Germline V gives CDR1 LNHDA, CDR2 SQIVND (reference sequence). V shed 5 bases and J shed 6 bases, with 7 bases lying between them. CDR3 coding DNA: TGTGCCAGTAGTGACAACGATGGCTACACCTTC. This translates into CASSDNDGYTF.

The chain employs TRBV28 and TRBJ2-7, with TRBD1 matching 9 bases. This CDR3 is 15 amino acids long. V was clipped by 5 bases and J by 1 base; unmatched bases: 6. Germline lookup yields CDR1 MDHEN and CDR2 SYDVKM. CDR3 nucleotides: TGTGCCAGCAGTACATGGGACAGGGTTTCCTACGAGCAGTACTTC. Its translation: CASSTWDRVSYEQYF.

The V gene is TRBV9, the J gene TRBJ2-7; perhaps TRBD2 as D (5 bases). Per the germline V gene, CDR1 is SGDLS and CDR2 is YYNGEE. Deletions cut 4 bases from V and 2 bases from J, with 10 bases between. This CDR3 region has 13 residues. The CDR3 loop reads CASSPAVAYEQYF. The CDR3 coding sequence is TGTGCCAGCAGCCCAGCGGTCGCCTACGAGCAGTACTTC.

The chain recombines TRBV18 with TRBJ1-3; no clear D. Germline V lookup: CDR1 KGHSH, CDR2 LQKENI. Trimming stripped 0 bases from V and 2 bases from J, with 8 bases between. This CDR3 is 15 amino acids long. CDR3 region: CASSPPSGTGNTIYF. The CDR3 nucleotides read TGTGCCAGCTCACCACCGTCGGGGACTGGAAACACCATATATTTT.

In this sample, this clone turned up once. The chain is built from TRBV7-8 and TRBJ1-1; 9 bases are shared with TRBD1. CDR1 SGHVS and CDR2 FQNEAQ come from the germline V gene. CDR3 length: 13 amino acids. The junction had 5 bases not matched to a gene; V was cut back by 0 bases and J by 12 bases. In DNA, the CDR3 is TGTGCCAGCAGCTTAGCGCCCGGGACAGGGACTTTCTTT. It yields the protein CASSLAPGTGTFF. Supplemented by reference TRBV7-8 and TRBJ1-1, the full variable domain reads GAGVSQSPRYKVAKRGQDVALRCDPISGHVSLFWYQQALGQGPEFLTYFQNEAQLDKSGLPSDRFFAERPEGSVSTLKIQRTQQEDSAVYLCASSLAPGTGTFFGQGTRLTVV.

This chain links TRBV5-6 with TRBJ1-1; tentative D call: TRBD1 (6 bases). This CDR3 has 16 residues. Trimming took 0 bases from V and 4 from J, leaving 16 bases between them. The germline CDR1 and CDR2 sequences are SGHDT and YYEEEE. The chain's CDR3 is CASSLDRPGGRTEAFF. The DNA for the CDR3 is TGTGCCAGCAGCTTGGATCGTCCGGGGGGCCGCACTGAAGCTTTCTTT.

This chain joins TRBV15 and TRBJ2-1; a possible D gene is TRBD2 (6 bases). The CDR3 length is 14 residues. CDR1 is LNHNV, CDR2 YYDKDF, per germline (reference sequence). V was clipped by 4 bases and J by 8 bases, with 15 bases between them. CDR3 sequence: CATSIGEVLDEQFF. The CDR3 DNA sequence: TGTGCCACCAGCATAGGGGAGGTTCTGGATGAGCAGTTCTTC.

The V call is TRBV7-2, the J call TRBJ1-3; D unresolved. The CDR3 runs 13 residues. V lost 4 bases to trimming and J lost 2 bases, with 6 bases between them. Per germline, CDR1 SGHTA and CDR2 FQGNSA. The CDR3 protein is CASSYKTGNTIYF. The CDR3 coding sequence is TGTGCCAGCAGCTACAAAACTGGAAACACCATATATTTT.

The CDR3 nucleotides read TGTGCCAGCAGCTTAAAAGGGGGTAGCAATCAGCCCCAGCATTTT. Translation gives CASSLKGGSNQPQHF. The chain couples TRBV7-9 to TRBJ1-5; possible D gene TRBD1, 6 bases. V lost 2 bases, J lost 0 bases, and 8 bases lay in between. The CDR3 length is 15 residues. Germline CDR1 SEHNR, CDR2 FQNEAQ (reference sequence).

CDR3 nucleotides: TGTGCCTGGCAACAGGGGACAGATACGCAGTATTTT. Its translation: CAWQQGTDTQYF. The V call is TRBV30, the J call TRBJ2-3; TRBD1 matches at 7 bases. Losses at the gene ends were 5 bases for V and 3 bases for J; bases not matched to a gene: 2. CDR3 size: 12 residues. Germline V gene data show CDR1 as GTSNPN and CDR2 as SVGIG (reference sequence). Supplemented by reference TRBV30 and TRBJ2-3, the full variable domain reads SQTIHQWPATLVQPVGSPLSLECTVEGTSNPNLYWYRQAAGRGLQLLFYSVGIGQISSEVPQNLSASRPQDRQFILSSKKLLLSDSGFYLCAWQQGTDTQYFGPGTRLTVL.

The rearrangement uses TRBV4-3 and TRBJ2-7; D is uncertain. The germline gives CDR1 LGHNA, CDR2 YSLEER. The length of the CDR3 is 16 residues. The V end was cut by 0 bases, the J end by 0 bases, with 12 bases between. In DNA form, the CDR3 reads TGCGCCAGCAGCCAAGAGGAGACGAGCGTCTCCTACGAGCAGTACTTC. Residues: CASSQEETSVSYEQYF.

The V gene is TRBV7-2, the J gene TRBJ1-2; 8 bases are a match to TRBD1. Germline loops: CDR1 SGHTA, CDR2 FQGNSA. Unmatched junction bases numbered 7, after V lost 5 bases and J lost 2 bases. CDR3 size: 15 residues. The CDR3 DNA follows: TGTGCCAGCAGCCAGTCGCAGGGGGCGAACTATGGCTACACCTTC. Protein: CASSQSQGANYGYTF.

In this sample, this clone turned up once. The V gene is TRBV7-8, the J gene TRBJ2-7, with TRBD1 as a possible D gene (5 bases). V was clipped by 1 base and J by 3 bases, with 10 bases between them. Per the germline V gene, CDR1 is SGHVS and CDR2 is FQNEAQ. The CDR3 is 14 amino acids. The CDR3, as DNA: TGTGCCAGCAGCTTAGGTGCAGGGAACTACGAGCAGTACTTC. Translated: CASSLGAGNYEQYF. Full variable domain (rest looked up from reference TRBV7-8 and TRBJ2-7): GAGVSQSPRYKVAKRGQDVALRCDPISGHVSLFWYQQALGQGPEFLTYFQNEAQLDKSGLPSDRFFAERPEGSVSTLKIQRTQQEDSAVYLCASSLGAGNYEQYFGPGTRLTVT.

The V and J genes are TRBV4-1 and TRBJ2-7, with no clear D. The CDR3 totals 16 residues. Per the germline V gene, CDR1 is MGHRA and CDR2 is YSYEKL. The V end lost 4 bases, the J end lost 2 bases, and 18 bases lay between the germline ends. The CDR3 protein is CASSPHEVPSTYEQYF. The CDR3 DNA is TGCGCCAGCAGCCCCCACGAGGTCCCCTCGACCTACGAGCAGTACTTC.

The chain employs TRBV3-1 (or the pseudogene TRBV3-2) and TRBJ2-5, with 10 bases aligning to TRBD2. This CDR3 has 14 residues. J was trimmed by 4 bases and V by 4 bases; bases with no gene match: 3. CDR1 LGHDT and CDR2 YNNKEL come from the germline V gene (reference sequence). The CDR3 DNA reads TGTGCCAGCAGCCTAAGGACTAGCGGAGAGACCCAGTACTTC. Protein sequence: CASSLRTSGETQYF.

For the CDR3, the DNA is TGTGCCAGCAGTTACCGGGGGTTCTCCTACAATGAGCAGTTCTTC. It encodes CASSYRGFSYNEQFF. The genes are TRBV6-6 and TRBJ2-1; possible D gene TRBD2, 6 bases. V was cut by 2 bases and J by 0 bases, with 8 bases left in between. From germline, CDR1 is MNHNY and CDR2 SVGAGI (reference sequence). CDR3 length equals 15 residues.